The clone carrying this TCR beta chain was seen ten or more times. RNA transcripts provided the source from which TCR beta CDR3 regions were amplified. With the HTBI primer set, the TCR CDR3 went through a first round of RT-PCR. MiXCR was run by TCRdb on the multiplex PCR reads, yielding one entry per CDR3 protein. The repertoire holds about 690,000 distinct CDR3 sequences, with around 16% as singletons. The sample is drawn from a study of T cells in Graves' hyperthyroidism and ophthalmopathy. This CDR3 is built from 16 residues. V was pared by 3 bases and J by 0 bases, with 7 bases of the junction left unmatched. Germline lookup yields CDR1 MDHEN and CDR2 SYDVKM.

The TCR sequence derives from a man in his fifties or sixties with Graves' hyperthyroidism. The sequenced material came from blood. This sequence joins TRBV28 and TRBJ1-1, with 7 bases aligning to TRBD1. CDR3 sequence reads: CASSFYRGGVNTEAFF. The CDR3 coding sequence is TGTGCCAGCAGTTTTTACAGGGGTGGAGTGAACACTGAAGCTTTCTTT.